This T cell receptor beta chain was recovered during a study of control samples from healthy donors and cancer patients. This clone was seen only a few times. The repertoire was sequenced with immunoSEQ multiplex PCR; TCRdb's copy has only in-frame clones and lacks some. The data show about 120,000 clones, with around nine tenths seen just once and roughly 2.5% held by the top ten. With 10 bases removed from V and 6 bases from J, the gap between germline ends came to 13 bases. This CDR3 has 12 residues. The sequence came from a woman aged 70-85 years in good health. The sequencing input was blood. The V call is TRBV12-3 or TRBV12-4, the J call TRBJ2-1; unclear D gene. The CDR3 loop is CATTVLPNEQFF. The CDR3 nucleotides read TGTGCCACGACGGTGCTCCCCAATGAGCAGTTCTTC.